This T cell receptor beta chain was observed in a study of blood T cell repertoires in COVID-19. Looking at the study overall: The samples span acute and convalescent COVID-19 from the United States, Italy and Spain. PBMCs, B-cell-depleted T cells, or T cells were the source of the cDNA or gDNA that made up the material.

V was clipped by 4 bases and J by 0 bases, with 13 bases between them. CDR3 size: 15 residues. Germline assignment: CDR1 MNHNY and CDR2 SVGAGI (reference sequence). In the authors' workflow: Amplification from reference gene primers served as the basis for estimated nucleated cell counts. The data were produced by immunoSEQ multiplex PCR, yet TCRdb's version contains in-frame clones alone and is incomplete. That table gives V, J and clone size, and the DNA gave D and trimming. The sample holds fewer than 450,000 clones, about nine tenths seen once. Cohorts were determined from participant-reported clinical history.

The receptor's source is a young man who had recovered from COVID-19. This chain links TRBV6-6 with TRBJ2-7; weak D call: TRBD1 (6 bases). The sequencing sample was made of PBMCs or T cells enriched from blood (not recorded which). The CDR3 coding sequence is TGTGCCAGCAGTTCCTTCGACAGGAGCTCCTACGAGCAGTACTTC. Protein: CASSSFDRSSYEQYF.